This is a list of T cell receptor beta chains from one sample in a study of blood T cell repertoires in COVID-19. Sequencing used immunoSEQ multiplex PCR; TCRdb keeps in-frame clones, though not all of them. Of 350,000 to 550,000 clones detected, around nine tenths appear once; the ten largest clones hold roughly 1.8%. Material for sequencing was PBMCs or T cells enriched from blood (not recorded which). The source is a woman under 30 with acute COVID-19. CDR3s leave out the opening cysteine and the closing phenylalanine or tryptophan.

ATSDGGLANSYNEQF | TRBJ2-1 | TRBV24-1
ASRGGANVLT | TRBJ2-6 | TRBV2
ATSTPKGTDQETQY | TRBJ2-5 | TRBV15
ASSVEPDTYTQY | TRBJ2-3 | TRBV9
ASSFYRGYEQY | TRBJ2-7 | TRBV27
ASSLEHTGGYEQY | TRBJ2-7 | TRBV11-2
ASSPQPNTEAF | TRBJ1-1 | TRBV7-3
ASSRTFSSNQPQH | TRBJ1-5 | TRBV6-5
ASSRGTEQYGYT | TRBJ1-2 | TRBV5-5
ASSFGAFRQAGQPQH | TRBJ1-5 | TRBV7-8
ASSLGQGFYEQY | TRBJ2-7 | TRBV7-8
ASSQVSGSYEQY | TRBJ2-7 | TRBV14
ASSPGSGSIYEQF | TRBJ2-1 | TRBV27
ASSEQTGLQETQY | TRBJ2-5 | TRBV5-6
ASNSGQSNDQPQH | TRBJ1-5 | TRBV6-5
SVVGQYEKLF | TRBJ1-4 | TRBV29-1
ASSAGDSEQY | TRBJ2-7 | TRBV9